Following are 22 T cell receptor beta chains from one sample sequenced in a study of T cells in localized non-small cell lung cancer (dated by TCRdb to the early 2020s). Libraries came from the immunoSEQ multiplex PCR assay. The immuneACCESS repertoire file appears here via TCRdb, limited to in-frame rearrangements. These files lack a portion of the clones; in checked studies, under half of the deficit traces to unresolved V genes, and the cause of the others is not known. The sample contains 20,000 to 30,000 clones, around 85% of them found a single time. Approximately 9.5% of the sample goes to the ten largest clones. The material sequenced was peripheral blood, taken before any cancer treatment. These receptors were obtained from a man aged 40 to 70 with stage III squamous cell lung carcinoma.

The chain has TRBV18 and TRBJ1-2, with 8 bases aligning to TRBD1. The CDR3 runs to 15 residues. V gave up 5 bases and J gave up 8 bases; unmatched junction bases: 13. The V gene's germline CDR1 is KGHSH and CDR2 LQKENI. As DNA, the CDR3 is TGTGCCAGCTCAGCAGAAGGACAGGGATTCTGGGGCTACACCTTC. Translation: CASSAEGQGFWGYTF.

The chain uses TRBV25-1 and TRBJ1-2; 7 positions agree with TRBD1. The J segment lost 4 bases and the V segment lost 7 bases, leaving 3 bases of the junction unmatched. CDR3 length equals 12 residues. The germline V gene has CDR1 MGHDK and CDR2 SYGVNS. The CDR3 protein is CASNSGGYGYTF. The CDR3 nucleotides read TGTGCCAGCAACTCAGGGGGCTATGGCTACACCTTC.

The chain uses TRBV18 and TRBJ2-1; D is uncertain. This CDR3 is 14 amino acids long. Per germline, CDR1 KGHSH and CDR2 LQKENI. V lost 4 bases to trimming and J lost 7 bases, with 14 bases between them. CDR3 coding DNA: TGTGCCAGCTCACATTCCTCCGTCAGAAATGAGCAGTTCTTC. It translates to CASSHSSVRNEQFF. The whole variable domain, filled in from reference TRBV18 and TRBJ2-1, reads NAGVMQNPRHLVRRRGQEARLRCSPMKGHSHVYWYRQLPEEGLKFMVYLQKENIIDESGMPKERFSAEFPKEGPSILRIQQVVRGDSAAYFCASSHSSVRNEQFFGPGTRLTVL.

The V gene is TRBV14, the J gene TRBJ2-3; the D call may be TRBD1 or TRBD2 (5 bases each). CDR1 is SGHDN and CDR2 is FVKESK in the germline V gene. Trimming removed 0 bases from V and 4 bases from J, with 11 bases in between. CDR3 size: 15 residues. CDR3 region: CASSQDVGTADTQYF. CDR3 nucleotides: TGTGCCAGCAGCCAAGATGTGGGGACGGCAGATACGCAGTATTTT. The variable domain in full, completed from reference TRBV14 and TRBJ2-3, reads EAGVTQFPSHSVIEKGQTVTLRCDPISGHDNLYWYRRVMGKEIKFLLHFVKESKQDESGMPNNRFLAERTGGTYSTLKVQPAELEDSGVYFCASSQDVGTADTQYFGPGTRLTVL.

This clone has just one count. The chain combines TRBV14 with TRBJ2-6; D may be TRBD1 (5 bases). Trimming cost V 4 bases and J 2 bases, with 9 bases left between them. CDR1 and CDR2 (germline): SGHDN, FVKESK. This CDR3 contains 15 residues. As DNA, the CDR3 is TGTGCCAGCAGCCCGGACACCCCTGGGGCCAACGTCCTGACTTTC. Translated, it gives CASSPDTPGANVLTF.

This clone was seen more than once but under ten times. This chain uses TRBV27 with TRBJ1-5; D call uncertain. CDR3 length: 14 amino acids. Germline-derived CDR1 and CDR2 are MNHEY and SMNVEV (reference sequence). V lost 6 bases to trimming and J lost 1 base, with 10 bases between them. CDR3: CASRYGSSNQPQHF. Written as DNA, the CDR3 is TGTGCCAGCAGATACGGGTCGAGCAATCAGCCCCAGCATTTT.

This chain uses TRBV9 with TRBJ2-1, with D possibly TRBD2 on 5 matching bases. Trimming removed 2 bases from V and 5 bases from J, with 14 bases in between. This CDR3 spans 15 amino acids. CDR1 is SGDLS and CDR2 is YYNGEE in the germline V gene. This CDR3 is CASSVDPSWDNEQFF. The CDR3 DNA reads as TGTGCCAGCAGCGTTGATCCTAGCTGGGACAATGAGCAGTTCTTC.

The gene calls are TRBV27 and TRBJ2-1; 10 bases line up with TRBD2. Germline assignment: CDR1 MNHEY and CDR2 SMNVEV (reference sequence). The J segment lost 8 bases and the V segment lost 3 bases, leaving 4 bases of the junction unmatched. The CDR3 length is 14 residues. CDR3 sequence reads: CASSFYLAGDEQFF. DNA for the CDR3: TGTGCCAGCAGTTTCTATCTAGCGGGAGATGAGCAGTTCTTC.

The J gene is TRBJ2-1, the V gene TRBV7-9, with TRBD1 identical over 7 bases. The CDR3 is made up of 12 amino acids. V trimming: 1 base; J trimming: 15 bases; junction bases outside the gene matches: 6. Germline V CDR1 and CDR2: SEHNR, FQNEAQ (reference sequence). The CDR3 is CASSLDSSGGFF. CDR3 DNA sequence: TGTGCCAGCAGCTTAGACAGCTCAGGGGGGTTCTTC.

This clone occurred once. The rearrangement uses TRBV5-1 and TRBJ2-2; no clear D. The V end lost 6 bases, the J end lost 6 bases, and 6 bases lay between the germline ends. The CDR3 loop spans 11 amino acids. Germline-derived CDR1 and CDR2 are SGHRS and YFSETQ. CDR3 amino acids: CASITPGELFF. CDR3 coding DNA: TGCGCCAGCATAACCCCCGGGGAGCTGTTTTTT. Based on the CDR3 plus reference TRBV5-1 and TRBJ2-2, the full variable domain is KAGVTQTPRYLIKTRGQQVTLSCSPISGHRSVSWYQQTPGQGLQFLFEYFSETQRNKGNFPGRFSGRQFSNSRSEMNVSTLELGDSALYLCASITPGELFFGEGSRLTVL.

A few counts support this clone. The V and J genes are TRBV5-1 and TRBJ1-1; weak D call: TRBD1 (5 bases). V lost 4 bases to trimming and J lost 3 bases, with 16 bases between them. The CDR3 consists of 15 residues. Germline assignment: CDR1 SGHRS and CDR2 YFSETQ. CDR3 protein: CASSKDSVGDTEAFF. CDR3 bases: TGCGCCAGCAGCAAGGATTCAGTGGGGGACACTGAAGCTTTCTTT.

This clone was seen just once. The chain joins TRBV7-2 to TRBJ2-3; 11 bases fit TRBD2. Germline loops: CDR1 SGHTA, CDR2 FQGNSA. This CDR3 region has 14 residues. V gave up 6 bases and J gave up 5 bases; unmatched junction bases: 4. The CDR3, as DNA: TGTGCCAGCAGTATTAGCGGGGGGGTAGATACGCAGTATTTT. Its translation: CASSISGGVDTQYF.

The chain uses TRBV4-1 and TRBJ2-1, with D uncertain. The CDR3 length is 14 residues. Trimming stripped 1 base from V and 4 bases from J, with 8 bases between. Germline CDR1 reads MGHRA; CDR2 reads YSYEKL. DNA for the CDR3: TGCGCCAGCAGCCAAGCAAGCTTTTACAATGAGCAGTTCTTC. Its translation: CASSQASFYNEQFF.

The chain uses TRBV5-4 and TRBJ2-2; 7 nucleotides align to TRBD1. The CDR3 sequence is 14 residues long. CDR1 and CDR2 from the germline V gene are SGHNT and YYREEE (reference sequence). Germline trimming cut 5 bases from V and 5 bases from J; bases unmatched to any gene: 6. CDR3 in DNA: TGTGCCAGCAGTACGGGACAGAGGACCGGGGAGCTGTTTTTT. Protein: CASSTGQRTGELFF.

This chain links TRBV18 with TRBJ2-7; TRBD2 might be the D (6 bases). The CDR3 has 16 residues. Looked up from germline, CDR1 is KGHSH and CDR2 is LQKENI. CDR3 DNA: TGTGCTACCGCAAACCCAGGGACTCCCTTGTTTTACGAGCAGTACTTC. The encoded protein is CATANPGTPLFYEQYF.

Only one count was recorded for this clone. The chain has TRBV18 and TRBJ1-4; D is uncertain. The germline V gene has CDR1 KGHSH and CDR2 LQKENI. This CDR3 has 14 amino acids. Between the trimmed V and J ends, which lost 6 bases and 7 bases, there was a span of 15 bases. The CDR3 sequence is CASSLQTTSEKLFF. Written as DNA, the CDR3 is TGTGCCAGCTCCCTTCAAACGACGTCTGAAAAACTGTTTTTT.

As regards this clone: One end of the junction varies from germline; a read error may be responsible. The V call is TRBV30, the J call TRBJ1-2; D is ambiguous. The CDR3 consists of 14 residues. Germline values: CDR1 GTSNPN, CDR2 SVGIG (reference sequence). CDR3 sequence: CTWSVRSVVSGYTF. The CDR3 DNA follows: TGTACCTGGAGTGTACGATCCGTAGTCTCTGGCTACACCTTC.

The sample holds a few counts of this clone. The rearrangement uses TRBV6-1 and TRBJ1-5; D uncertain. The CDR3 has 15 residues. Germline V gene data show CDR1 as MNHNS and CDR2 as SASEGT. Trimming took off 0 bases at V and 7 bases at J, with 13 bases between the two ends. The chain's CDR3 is CASSEAVKMEQPQHF. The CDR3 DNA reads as TGTGCCAGCAGTGAAGCGGTGAAGATGGAACAGCCCCAGCATTTT.

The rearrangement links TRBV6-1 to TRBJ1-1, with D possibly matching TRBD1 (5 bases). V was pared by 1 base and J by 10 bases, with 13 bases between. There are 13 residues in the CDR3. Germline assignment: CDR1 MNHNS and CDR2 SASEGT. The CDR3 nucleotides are TGTGCCAGCAGTGAAGGGGGCCTCCCCAGAGCTTTCTTT. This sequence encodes CASSEGGLPRAFF.

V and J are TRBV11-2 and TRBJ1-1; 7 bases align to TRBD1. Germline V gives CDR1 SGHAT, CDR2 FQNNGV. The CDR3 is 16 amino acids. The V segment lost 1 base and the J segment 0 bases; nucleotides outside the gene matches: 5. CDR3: CASSLAAGTVNTEAFF. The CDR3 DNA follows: TGTGCCAGCAGCTTAGCCGCGGGGACAGTGAACACTGAAGCTTTCTTT.

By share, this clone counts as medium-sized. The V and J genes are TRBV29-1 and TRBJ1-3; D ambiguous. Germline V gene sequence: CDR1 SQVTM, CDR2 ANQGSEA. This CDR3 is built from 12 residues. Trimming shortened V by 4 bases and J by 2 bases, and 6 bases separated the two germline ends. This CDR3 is CSVGGAGNTIYF. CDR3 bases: TGCAGCGTTGGCGGTGCTGGAAACACCATATATTTT.

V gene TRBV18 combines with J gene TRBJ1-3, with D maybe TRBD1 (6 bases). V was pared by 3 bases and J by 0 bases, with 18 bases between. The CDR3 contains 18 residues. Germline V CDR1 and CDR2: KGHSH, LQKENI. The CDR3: CASSPTEAGQLSGNTIYF. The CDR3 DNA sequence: TGTGCCAGCTCACCGACCGAGGCGGGACAACTCTCTGGAAACACCATATATTTT.